Sequencing of this T cell receptor beta chain was carried out in a study of cytomegalovirus exposure and HLA in healthy donors. Regarding the study as a whole: Overall, under 200 TCR beta chains were annotated as cytomegalovirus-associated. With high specificity and sensitivity, the classifier reportedly diagnosed cytomegalovirus status. Relative to equally common others, HLA-associated TCR beta chains showed greater clonal expansion in a later analysis.

Vbeta (60) and Jbeta (13) primers were used in the PCR. The authors' processing: In a later analysis, of roughly 73 million unique beta chains, some 10 million appeared in at least two donors. Here immunoSEQ multiplex PCR was the method, and the copy in TCRdb shows in-frame clones only, minus some. That table supplies the V and J calls and clone size; D and trimming were determined from the DNA. In the table there are over 100,000 clones, roughly 63% of which are singletons. V was shortened by 1 base and J by 1 base, with 4 bases between the two germline ends. Germline loops: CDR1 SGHAT, CDR2 FQNNGV. The CDR3 sequence is 13 residues long. As concerns this clone: Its antigen is not identified. Additional DNA sequences in this sample encode the identical CDR3.

The chain has TRBV11-2 and TRBJ1-1; D not resolved. The sample was PBMCs. This TCR was sampled from a woman aged 70-85 years in good health and CMV-seropositive. The CDR3 bases are TGTGCCAGCAGCTTAGGGCAGAACACTGAAGCTTTCTTT. Encoded protein: CASSLGQNTEAFF.